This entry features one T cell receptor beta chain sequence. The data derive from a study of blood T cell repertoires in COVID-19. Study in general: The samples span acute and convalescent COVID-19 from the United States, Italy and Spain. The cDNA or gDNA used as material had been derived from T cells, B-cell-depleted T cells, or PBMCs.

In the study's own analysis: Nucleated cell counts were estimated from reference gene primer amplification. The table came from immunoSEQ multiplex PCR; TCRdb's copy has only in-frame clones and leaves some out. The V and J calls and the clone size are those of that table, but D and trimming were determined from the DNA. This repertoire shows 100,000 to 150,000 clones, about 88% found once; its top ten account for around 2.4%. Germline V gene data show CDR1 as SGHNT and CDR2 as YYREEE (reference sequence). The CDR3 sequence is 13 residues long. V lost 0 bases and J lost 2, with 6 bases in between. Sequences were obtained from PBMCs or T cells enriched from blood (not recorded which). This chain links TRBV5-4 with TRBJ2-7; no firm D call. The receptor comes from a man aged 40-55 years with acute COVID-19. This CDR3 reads CASSLDGPYEQYF. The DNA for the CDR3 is TGTGCCAGCAGCTTGGATGGGCCCTACGAGCAGTACTTC.